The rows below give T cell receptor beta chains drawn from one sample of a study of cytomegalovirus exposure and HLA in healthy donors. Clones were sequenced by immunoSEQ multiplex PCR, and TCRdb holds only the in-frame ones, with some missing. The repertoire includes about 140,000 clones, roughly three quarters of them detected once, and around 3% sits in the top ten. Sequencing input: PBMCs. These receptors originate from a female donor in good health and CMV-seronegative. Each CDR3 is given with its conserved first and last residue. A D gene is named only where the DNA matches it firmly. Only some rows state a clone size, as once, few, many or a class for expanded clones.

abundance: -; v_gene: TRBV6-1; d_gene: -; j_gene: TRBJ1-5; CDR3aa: CASSELAVLGRKLNQPQHF; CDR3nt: TGTGCCAGCAGTGAATTAGCGGTGTTGGGGAGGAAGCTCAATCAGCCCCAGCATTTT
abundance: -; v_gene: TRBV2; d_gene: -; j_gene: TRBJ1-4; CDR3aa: CASSARTLRTNEKLFF; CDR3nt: TGTGCCAGCAGCGCAAGGACATTACGGACTAATGAAAAACTGTTTTTT
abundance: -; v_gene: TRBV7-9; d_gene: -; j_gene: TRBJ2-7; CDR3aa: CASSPLGRASYEQYF; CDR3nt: TGTGCCAGCAGCCCCTTAGGCAGGGCCTCCTACGAGCAGTACTTC
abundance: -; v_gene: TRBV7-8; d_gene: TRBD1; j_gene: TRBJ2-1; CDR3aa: CASSYNTGGEQFF; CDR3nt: TGTGCCAGCAGCTACAACACAGGGGGTGAGCAGTTCTTC
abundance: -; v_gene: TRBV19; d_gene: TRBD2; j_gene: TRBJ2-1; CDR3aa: CASSARLAGSYNEQFF; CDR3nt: TGTGCCAGTAGTGCTCGACTAGCGGGTTCCTACAATGAGCAGTTCTTC
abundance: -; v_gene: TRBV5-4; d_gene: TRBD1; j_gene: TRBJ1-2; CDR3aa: CASSPPGTGNYGYTF; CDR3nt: TGTGCCAGCAGCCCCCCCGGGACAGGGAACTATGGCTACACCTTC
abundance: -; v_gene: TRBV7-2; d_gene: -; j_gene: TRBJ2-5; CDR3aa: CASSLTRQIQETQYF; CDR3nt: TGTGCCAGCAGCTTGACCAGACAGATACAAGAGACCCAGTACTTC
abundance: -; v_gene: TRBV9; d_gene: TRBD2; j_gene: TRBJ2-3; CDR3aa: CASSVVAGGRLSTDTQYF; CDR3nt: TGTGCCAGCAGCGTAGTAGCGGGGGGGCGCTTAAGCACAGATACGCAGTATTTT
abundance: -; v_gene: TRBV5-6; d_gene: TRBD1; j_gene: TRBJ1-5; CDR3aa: CASSLDRGNSNQPQHF; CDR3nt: TGTGCCAGCAGCTTGGACAGGGGGAATAGCAATCAGCCCCAGCATTTT
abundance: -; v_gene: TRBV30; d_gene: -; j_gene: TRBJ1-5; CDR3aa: CAWDAGVGQPQHF; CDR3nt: TGTGCCTGGGATGCAGGGGTCGGTCAGCCCCAGCATTTT
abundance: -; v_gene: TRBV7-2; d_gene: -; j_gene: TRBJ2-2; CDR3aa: CASSLGAGSNTGELFF; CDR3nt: TGTGCCAGCAGCTTGGGGGCAGGCTCGAACACCGGGGAGCTGTTTTTT
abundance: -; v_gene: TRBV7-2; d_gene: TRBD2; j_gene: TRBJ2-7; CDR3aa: CASSLGREGEQYF; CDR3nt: TGTGCCAGCAGCTTAGGGCGGGAGGGCGAGCAGTACTTC
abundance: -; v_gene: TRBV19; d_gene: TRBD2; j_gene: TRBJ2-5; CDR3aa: CASSTLKGLAGGVRETQYF; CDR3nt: TGTGCCAGTAGCACCTTGAAGGGACTAGCGGGGGGCGTGCGCGAGACCCAGTACTTC
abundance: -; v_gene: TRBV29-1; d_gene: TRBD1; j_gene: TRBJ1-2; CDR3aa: CSVGGQGAAYGYTF; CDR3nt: TGCAGCGTTGGTGGACAGGGGGCAGCCTATGGCTACACCTTC
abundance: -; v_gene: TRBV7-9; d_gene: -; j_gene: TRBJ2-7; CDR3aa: CASSHHDKSKVYEQYF; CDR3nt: TGTGCCAGCAGTCACCACGACAAGTCTAAGGTCTACGAGCAGTACTTC
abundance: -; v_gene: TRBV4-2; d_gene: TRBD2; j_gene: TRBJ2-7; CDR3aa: CASSQESLTSGRPYEQYF; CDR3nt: TGTGCCAGCAGCCAAGAATCCCTGACTAGCGGGAGACCCTACGAGCAGTACTTC
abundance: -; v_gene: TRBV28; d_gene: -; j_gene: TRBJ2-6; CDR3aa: CASSAAPGKPSGANVLTF; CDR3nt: TGTGCCAGCAGTGCCGCCCCAGGGAAACCTTCTGGGGCCAACGTCCTGACTTTC
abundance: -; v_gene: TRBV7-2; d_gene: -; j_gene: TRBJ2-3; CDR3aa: CASSLVGPDTQYF; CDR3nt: TGTGCCAGCAGCTTAGTGGGCCCAGATACGCAGTATTTT
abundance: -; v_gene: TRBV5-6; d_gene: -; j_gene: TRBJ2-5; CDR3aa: CASSLGPQETQYF; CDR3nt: TGTGCCAGCAGCCTAGGCCCACAAGAGACCCAGTACTTC
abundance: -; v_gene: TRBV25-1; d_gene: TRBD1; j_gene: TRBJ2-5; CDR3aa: CASSVPGQGMTQYF; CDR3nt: TGTGCCAGCAGTGTGCCGGGACAGGGTATGACCCAGTACTTC
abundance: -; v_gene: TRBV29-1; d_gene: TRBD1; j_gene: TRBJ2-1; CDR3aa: CSVVSRDRYNEQFF; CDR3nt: TGCAGCGTTGTCAGTCGGGACAGGTACAATGAGCAGTTCTTC
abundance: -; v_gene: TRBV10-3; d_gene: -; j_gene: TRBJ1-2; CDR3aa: CAISSSLGGYTF; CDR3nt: TGTGCCATCAGTTCTAGCTTGGGCGGCTACACCTTC
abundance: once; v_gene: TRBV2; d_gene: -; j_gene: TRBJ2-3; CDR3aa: CASSQGPDTQYF; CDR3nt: TGTGCCAGCAGTCAGGGCCCAGATACGCAGTATTTT
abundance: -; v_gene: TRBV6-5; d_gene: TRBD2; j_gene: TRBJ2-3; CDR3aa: CASSLTSGASTDTQYF; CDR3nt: TGTGCCAGCAGTTTGACTAGCGGAGCTAGCACAGATACGCAGTATTTT
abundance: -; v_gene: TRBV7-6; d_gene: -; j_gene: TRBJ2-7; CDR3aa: CASSLDRVRNEQYF; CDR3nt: TGTGCCAGCAGCTTAGACAGGGTCCGAAACGAGCAGTACTTC
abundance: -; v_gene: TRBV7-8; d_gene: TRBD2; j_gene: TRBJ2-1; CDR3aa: CASSRTSREQFF; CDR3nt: TGTGCCAGCAGCCGGACTAGCCGTGAGCAGTTCTTC
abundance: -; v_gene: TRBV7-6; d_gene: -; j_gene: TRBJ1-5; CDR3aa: CASSFRGVQGYSNQPQHF; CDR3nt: TGTGCCAGCAGCTTTCGGGGGGTACAGGGCTATAGCAATCAGCCCCAGCATTTT
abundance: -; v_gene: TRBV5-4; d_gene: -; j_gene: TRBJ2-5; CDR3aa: CASSLALGGKTQYF; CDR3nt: TGTGCCAGCAGCTTGGCCTTGGGAGGAAAGACCCAGTACTTC
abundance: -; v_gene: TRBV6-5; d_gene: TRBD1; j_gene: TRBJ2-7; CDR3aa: CASSLRRQGVYEQYF; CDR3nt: TGTGCCAGCAGTTTAAGGAGACAGGGGGTCTACGAGCAGTACTTC
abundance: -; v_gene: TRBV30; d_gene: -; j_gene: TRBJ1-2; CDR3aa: CAWSSQTFKGYTF; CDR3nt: TGTGCCTGGAGTAGTCAAACATTCAAAGGCTACACCTTC
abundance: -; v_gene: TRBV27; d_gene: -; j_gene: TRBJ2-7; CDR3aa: CASSLSTGVYEQYF; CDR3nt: TGTGCCAGCAGTTTATCGACGGGAGTCTACGAGCAGTACTTC